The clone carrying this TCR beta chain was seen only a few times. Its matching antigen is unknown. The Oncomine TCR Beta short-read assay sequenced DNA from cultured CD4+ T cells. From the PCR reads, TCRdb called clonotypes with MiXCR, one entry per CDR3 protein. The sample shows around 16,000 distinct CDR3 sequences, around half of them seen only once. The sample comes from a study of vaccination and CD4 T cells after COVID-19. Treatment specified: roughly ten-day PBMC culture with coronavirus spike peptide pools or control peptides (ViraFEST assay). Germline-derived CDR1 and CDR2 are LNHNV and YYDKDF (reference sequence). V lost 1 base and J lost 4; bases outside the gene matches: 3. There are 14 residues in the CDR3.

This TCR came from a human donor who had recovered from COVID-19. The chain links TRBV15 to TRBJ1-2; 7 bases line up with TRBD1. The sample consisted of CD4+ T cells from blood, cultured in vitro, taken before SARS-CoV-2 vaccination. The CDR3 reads CATSRGQGGYGYTF. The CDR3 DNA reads TGTGCCACCAGCAGAGGACAGGGTGGCTATGGCTACACCTTC.